This T cell receptor beta chain was recovered during a study of blood T cell repertoires in COVID-19. Sequencing was performed with immunoSEQ multiplex PCR; in TCRdb, only in-frame clones are kept and a portion is missing. Among 290,000 or so clones, about four fifths were seen once, and the ten largest hold about 5%. V was cut by 3 bases and J by 9 bases, with 22 bases left in between. The CDR3 is made up of 16 amino acids. Germline CDR1 and CDR2: SGDLS and YYNGEE. The material sequenced was PBMCs or T cells enriched from blood (not recorded which). This receptor was identified in a man aged 35-49 years who had been exposed to COVID-19. The rearrangement links TRBV9 to TRBJ2-4; weak D call: TRBD2 (6 bases). The DNA of the CDR3 is TGTGCCAGCAGCGCCGGGGGACCCCTTGTTGGGAGCATTCAGTACTTC. Protein product: CASSAGGPLVGSIQYF.